Ten or more counts support the clone carrying this T cell receptor (beta chain). The repertoire was sequenced with immunoSEQ multiplex PCR; TCRdb's copy has only in-frame clones and lacks some. The data hold over 75,000 clones, with 83% observed a single time. Looked up from germline, CDR1 is SEHNR and CDR2 is FQNEAQ (reference sequence). This CDR3 has 15 amino acids. The V gene end was trimmed by 5 bases and the J gene end by 7 bases; junction bases not matched to a gene: 11. The data belong to a study of ipilimumab plus nivolumab after autologous stem cell transplantation. The sample was PBMCs, taken in a trial of ipilimumab plus nivolumab as post-transplant consolidation. The chain carries TRBV7-9 and TRBJ1-3, with TRBD1 matching 7 bases. The receptor was derived from a male donor with diffuse large B-cell lymphoma. CDR3 in amino acids: CASSLAGGFTNTIYF. The CDR3 DNA reads TGTGCCAGCAGCCTCGCAGGGGGATTTACCAACACCATATATTTT.